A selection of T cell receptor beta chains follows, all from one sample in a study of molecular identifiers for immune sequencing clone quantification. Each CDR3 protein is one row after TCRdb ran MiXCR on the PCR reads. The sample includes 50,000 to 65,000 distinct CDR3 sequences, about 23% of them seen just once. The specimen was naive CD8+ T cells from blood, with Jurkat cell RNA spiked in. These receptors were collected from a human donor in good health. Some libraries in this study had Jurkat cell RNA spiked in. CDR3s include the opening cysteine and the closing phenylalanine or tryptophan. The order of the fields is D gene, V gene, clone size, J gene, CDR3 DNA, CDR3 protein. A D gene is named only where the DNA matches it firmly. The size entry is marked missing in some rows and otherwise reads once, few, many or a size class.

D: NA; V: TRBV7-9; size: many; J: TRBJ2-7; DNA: TGTGCCAGCACCCCTCACGGGAGTAGACCCTACGAGCAGTACTTC; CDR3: CASTPHGSRPYEQYF
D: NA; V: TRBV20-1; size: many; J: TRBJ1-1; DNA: TGCAGTGCTAGAGATCGTGACAGAATGAACACTGAAGCTTTCTTT; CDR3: CSARDRDRMNTEAFF
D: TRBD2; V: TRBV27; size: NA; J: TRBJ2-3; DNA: TGTGCCAGCAGTTTTATAGCGGGGGGGCCGGATACGCAGTATTTT; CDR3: CASSFIAGGPDTQYF
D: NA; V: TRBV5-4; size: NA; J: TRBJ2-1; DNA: TGTGCCAGCAGCCCGGGACAAACCTACAATGAGCAGTTCTTC; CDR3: CASSPGQTYNEQFF
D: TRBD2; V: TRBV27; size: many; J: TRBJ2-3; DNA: TGTGCCAGCAGTTTATTTAGCGGGGGTTCATCAGATACGCAGTATTTT; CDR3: CASSLFSGGSSDTQYF
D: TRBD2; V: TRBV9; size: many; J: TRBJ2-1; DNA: TGTGCCAGCAGCGGACAGACTAGCGGGAGTTTGAATGAGCAGTTCTTC; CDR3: CASSGQTSGSLNEQFF
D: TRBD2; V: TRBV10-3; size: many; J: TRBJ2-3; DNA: TGTGCCATCAGTGAGGACACTAGCGGGGGATGGACAGATACGCAGTATTTT; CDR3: CAISEDTSGGWTDTQYF
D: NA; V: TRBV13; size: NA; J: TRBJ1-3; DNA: TGTGCCAGCAGCTCACAGACGGACTCTGGAAACACCATATATTTT; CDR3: CASSSQTDSGNTIYF
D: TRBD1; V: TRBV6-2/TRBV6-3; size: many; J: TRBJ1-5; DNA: TGTGCCAGCAGTTTCCTCCGACAGGGCGGAAGCAATCAGCCCCAGCATTTT; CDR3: CASSFLRQGGSNQPQHF
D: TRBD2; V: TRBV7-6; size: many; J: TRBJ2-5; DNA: TGTGCCAGCAGCGTTAGCGGGAGGTACCAAGAGACCCAGTACTTC; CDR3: CASSVSGRYQETQYF
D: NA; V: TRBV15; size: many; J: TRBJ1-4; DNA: TGTGCCACCAGCAGTTGGGACGGAGGAACAACTAATGAAAAACTGTTTTTT; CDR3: CATSSWDGGTTNEKLFF
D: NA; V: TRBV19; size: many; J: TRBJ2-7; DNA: TGTGCCAGTAGCCCGGGCTTGGGGGGCTACGAGCAGTACTTC; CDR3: CASSPGLGGYEQYF
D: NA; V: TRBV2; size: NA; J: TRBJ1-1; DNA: TGTGCCAGCAGCCAGGGAAGCACTGAAGCTTTCTTT; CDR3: CASSQGSTEAFF
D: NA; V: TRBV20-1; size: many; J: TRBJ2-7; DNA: TGCAGTGCTAGAGATCAGGGCAGGGTCAACGAGCAGTACTTC; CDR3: CSARDQGRVNEQYF
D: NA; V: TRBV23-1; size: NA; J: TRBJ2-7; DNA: TGCGCCAGCAGTCATTGCCTTTGGGGGCCAGACAGGACAGCTCGCGAGCAGTACTTC; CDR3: CASSHCLWGPDRTAREQYF
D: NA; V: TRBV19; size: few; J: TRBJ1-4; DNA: TGTGCCAGTAGTATCTCTCGGGGGCCCGGCACTAATGAAAAACTGTTTTTT; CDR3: CASSISRGPGTNEKLFF
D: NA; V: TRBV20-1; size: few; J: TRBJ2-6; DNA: TGCAGTGCTAGGCGGCAGGTCGATAACTCTGGGGCCAACGTCCTGACTTTC; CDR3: CSARRQVDNSGANVLTF
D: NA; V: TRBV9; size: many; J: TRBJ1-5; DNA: TGTGCCAGCGGGATTAATCAGCCCCAGCATTTT; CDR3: CASGINQPQHF
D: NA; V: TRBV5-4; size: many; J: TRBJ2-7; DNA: TGTGCCAGCAGCCGGGAAAGCTCCTACGAGCAGTACTTC; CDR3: CASSRESSYEQYF
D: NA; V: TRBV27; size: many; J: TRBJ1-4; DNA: TGTGCCAGCACCTCGAAGGGTGTCGGGGAAAAACTGTTTTTT; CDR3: CASTSKGVGEKLFF
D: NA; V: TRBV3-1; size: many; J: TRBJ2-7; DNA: TGTGCCAGCAGCCAAGTGGTCCGACAGAACTCCTACGAGCAGTACTTC; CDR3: CASSQVVRQNSYEQYF
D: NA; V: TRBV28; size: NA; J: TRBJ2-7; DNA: TGTGCCAGCAGTTTCCGGGGGCGCGACGAGCAGTACTTC; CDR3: CASSFRGRDEQYF
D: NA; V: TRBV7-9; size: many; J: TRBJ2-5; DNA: TGTGCCAGCACCCTAGGGGCGAGCGAACAGACCCAGTACTTC; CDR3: CASTLGASEQTQYF
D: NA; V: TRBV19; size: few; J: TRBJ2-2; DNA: TGTGCCAGTAGTATAGTCTATGGGTCGACCGGGGAGCTGTTTTTT; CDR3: CASSIVYGSTGELFF
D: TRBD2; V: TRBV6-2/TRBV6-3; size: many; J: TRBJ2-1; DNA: TGTGCCAGCAGTTACCGGGGGGGAGCGGCTGAGCAGTTCTTC; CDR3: CASSYRGGAAEQFF
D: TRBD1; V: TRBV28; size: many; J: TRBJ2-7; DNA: TGTGCCAGCAGACAGGGGACGCCCTACGAGCAGTACTTC; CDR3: CASRQGTPYEQYF
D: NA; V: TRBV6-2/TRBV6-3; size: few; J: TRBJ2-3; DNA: TGTGCCACCAGACCGAGGGGATCGGATACGCAGTATTTT; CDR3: CATRPRGSDTQYF
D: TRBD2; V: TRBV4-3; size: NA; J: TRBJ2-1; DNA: TGCGCCAGCAGCGGCGTTAGCGGGGATTACAGGGTCGAGCGGTTCTTC; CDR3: CASSGVSGDYRVERFF
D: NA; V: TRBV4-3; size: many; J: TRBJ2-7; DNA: TGCGCCAGCAGCCAAGGGACCGCCGGGACTGGGGTGCGCGAGCAGTACTTC; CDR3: CASSQGTAGTGVREQYF
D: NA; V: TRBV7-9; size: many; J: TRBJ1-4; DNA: TGTGCCAGCAGCTTCGCTCTGGAAAAACTGTTTTTT; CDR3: CASSFALEKLFF
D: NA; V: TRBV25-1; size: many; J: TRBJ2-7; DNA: TGTGCCAGCAGTGAAGGGCAGGCCACCTACGAGCAGTACTTC; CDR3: CASSEGQATYEQYF
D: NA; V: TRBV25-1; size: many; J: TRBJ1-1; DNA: TGTGCCAGCAGTGAAGGCAGAATAAACACTGAAGCTTTCTTT; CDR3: CASSEGRINTEAFF
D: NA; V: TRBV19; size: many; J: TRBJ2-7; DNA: TGTGCCAGTAGTTCGGACGGAACCTACGAGCAGTACTTC; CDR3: CASSSDGTYEQYF
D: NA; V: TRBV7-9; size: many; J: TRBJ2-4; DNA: TGTGCCAGCAGCTTAGCCGGACTAGCCAAAAACATTCAGTACTTC; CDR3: CASSLAGLAKNIQYF
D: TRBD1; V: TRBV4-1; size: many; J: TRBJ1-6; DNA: TGCGCCAGCAGCCAACAACCGGGACAGGGGGACCCCCTCCACTTT; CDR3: CASSQQPGQGDPLHF
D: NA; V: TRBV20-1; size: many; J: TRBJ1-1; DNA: TGCAGTGCTTCATACCTGGACAGCCTGGGACCTGAAGCTTTCTTT; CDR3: CSASYLDSLGPEAFF
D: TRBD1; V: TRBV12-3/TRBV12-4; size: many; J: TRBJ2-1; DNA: TGTGCCAGCAGGCCGGGACAGGGGATCGCTGAGCAGTTCTTC; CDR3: CASRPGQGIAEQFF
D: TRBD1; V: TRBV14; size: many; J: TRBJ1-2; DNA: TGTGCCAGCAGCCAAGAACTCCTGGGGACAGGGGGCAACGGCTACACCTTC; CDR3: CASSQELLGTGGNGYTF
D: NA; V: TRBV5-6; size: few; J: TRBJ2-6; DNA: TGTGCCAGCAGCTTGTGGGAGGTGGAGAGTTATGGGGCCAACGTCCTGACTTTC; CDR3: CASSLWEVESYGANVLTF
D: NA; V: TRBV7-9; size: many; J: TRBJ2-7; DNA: TGTGCCAGCAGCATACCCTTTGGGAGCTCCTACGAGCAGTACTTC; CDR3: CASSIPFGSSYEQYF
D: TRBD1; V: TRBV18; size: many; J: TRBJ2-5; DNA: TGTGCCAGCTCAAAAGACAGGGAAGAGACCCAGTACTTC; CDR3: CASSKDREETQYF
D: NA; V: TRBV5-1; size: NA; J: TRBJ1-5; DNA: TGCGCCAGCAGCCCGGGGACCTCCTTGGGTAGCAATCAGCCCCAGAATTTT; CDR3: CASSPGTSLGSNQPQNF
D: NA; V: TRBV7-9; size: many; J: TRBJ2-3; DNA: TGTGCCAGCAGCCCCTCGCGATATGGTGGCATGAGCACAGATACGCAGTATTTT; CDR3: CASSPSRYGGMSTDTQYF
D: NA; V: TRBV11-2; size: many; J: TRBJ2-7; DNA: TGTGCCAGCAGCTTAGTCTCGGTTGACGAGCAGTACTTC; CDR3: CASSLVSVDEQYF
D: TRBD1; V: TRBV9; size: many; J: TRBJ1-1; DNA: TGTGCCAGCAGCGGAGGACAGGGGCCGACGGCCGAAGCTTTCTTT; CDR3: CASSGGQGPTAEAFF
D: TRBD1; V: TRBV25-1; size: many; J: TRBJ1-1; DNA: TGTGCCAGCAGTGCCTGGACAGGGGTTGAAGCTTTCTTT; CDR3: CASSAWTGVEAFF
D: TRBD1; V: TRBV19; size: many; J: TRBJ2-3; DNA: TGTGCCAGTAGTCCCCGGGACAGGGCGGCAGATACGCAGTATTTT; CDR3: CASSPRDRAADTQYF
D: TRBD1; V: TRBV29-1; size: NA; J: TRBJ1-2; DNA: TGCAGCGTTACCGGGACAGGGAAGGAAGGCTACACCTTC; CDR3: CSVTGTGKEGYTF
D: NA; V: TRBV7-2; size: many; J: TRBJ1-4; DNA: TGTGCCAGCAGCTTAGTTCGGTCAATTAATGAAAAACTGTTTTTT; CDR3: CASSLVRSINEKLFF